The 10 T cell receptor beta chains in this list originate from one sample, sequenced in a study of blood T cell repertoires in COVID-19. Using immunoSEQ multiplex PCR, the repertoire was profiled, and TCRdb retains in-frame clones only, with some absent. The table includes fewer than 350,000 clones, 70% to 90% detected once. Sequencing was performed on peripheral blood. All receptors derive from a young woman with COVID-19, enrolled during active disease.

The chain is built from TRBV20-1 and TRBJ1-2, with D uncertain. CDR1 and CDR2 from the germline V gene are DFQATT and SNEGSKA (reference sequence). CDR3 length equals 11 residues. V was shortened by 4 bases and J by 6 bases, with 9 bases between the two germline ends. The CDR3 region is CSATGPDGYTF. In DNA form, the CDR3 reads TGCAGTGCTACAGGCCCCGATGGCTACACCTTC.

The V gene is TRBV4-1, the J gene TRBJ1-1, with 8 bases that match TRBD1. CDR3 length equals 13 residues. Trimming removed 6 bases from V and 5 bases from J; junction bases left unmatched: 5. Germline assignment: CDR1 MGHRA and CDR2 YSYEKL. The CDR3 DNA reads as TGCGCCAGCAGGTCCGACAGGGGAACTGAAGCTTTCTTT. Its protein product is CASRSDRGTEAFF.

The CDR3 nucleotides read TGCAGTGCTAGTCGGGGTCAGGAGACCCAGTACTTC. The encoded protein is CSASRGQETQYF. V and J are TRBV20-1 and TRBJ2-5; a weak D match, TRBD2 (5 bases). Trimming stripped 3 bases from V and 5 bases from J, with 10 bases between. This CDR3 region has 12 residues. Germline lookup yields CDR1 DFQATT and CDR2 SNEGSKA (reference sequence).

The chain couples TRBV24-1 to TRBJ2-5, with D possibly matching TRBD1 (6 bases). CDR3 length equals 16 residues. V was cut by 7 bases and J by 3 bases, with 20 bases left in between. Looked up from germline, CDR1 is KGHDR and CDR2 is SFDVKD. This CDR3 reads CATSAQGYGSEETQYF. CDR3 nucleotide sequence: TGTGCCACCAGCGCCCAGGGGTATGGTTCGGAAGAGACCCAGTACTTC.

The gene calls are TRBV19 and TRBJ2-3, with D possibly matching TRBD1 (6 bases). Germline assignment: CDR1 LNHDA and CDR2 SQIVND (reference sequence). The CDR3 extends over 15 amino acids. The V and J ends lost 2 bases and 11 bases respectively, with 20 bases between them. The CDR3 loop reads CASSISGDIGWEQYF. The CDR3 bases are TGTGCCAGTAGTATATCAGGGGATATCGGGTGGGAGCAGTATTTT. The whole variable domain, remainder taken from reference TRBV19 and TRBJ2-3, is DGGITQSPKYLFRKEGQNVTLSCEQNLNHDAMYWYRQDPGQGLRLIYYSQIVNDFQKGDIAEGYSVSREKKESFPLTVTSAQKNPTAFYLCASSISGDIGWEQYFGPGTRLTVL.

The chain recombines TRBV10-1 with TRBJ2-7; TRBD1 agrees at 12 bases. Germline CDR1 WNHNN, CDR2 SYGVQD (reference sequence). The ends lost 0 bases at V and 5 bases at J; junction bases unmatched: 5. The CDR3 has 16 amino acids. CDR3: CASSESRDRGRDEQYF. The DNA for the CDR3 is TGCGCCAGCAGTGAGTCCCGGGACAGGGGGCGCGACGAGCAGTACTTC.

The genes are TRBV4-2 and TRBJ1-2; 8 bases match TRBD1. Germline CDR1 is LGHNA and CDR2 is YNFKEQ. The CDR3 contains 18 residues. Germline trimming cut 0 bases from V and 8 bases from J; bases unmatched to any gene: 17. As DNA, the CDR3 is TGTGCCAGCAGCCAAGAGGTAGGGACAGGCCAGACCTACGGAGGCTACACCTTC. Its protein product is CASSQEVGTGQTYGGYTF.

The rearrangement joins TRBV27 to TRBJ1-4; D not resolved. The CDR3 covers 15 residues. Germline CDR1 is MNHEY and CDR2 is SMNVEV (reference sequence). V was cut by 3 bases and J by 4 bases, with 12 bases left in between. The CDR3 spells CASSLARGVNEKLFF. The DNA of the CDR3 is TGTGCCAGCAGTTTGGCTCGGGGTGTTAATGAAAAACTGTTTTTT.

The V call is TRBV5-1, the J call TRBJ2-7; TRBD1 is a possible D gene (6 bases). Deletions cut 0 bases from V and 2 bases from J, with 15 bases between. Germline-derived CDR1 and CDR2 are SGHRS and YFSETQ. CDR3 length: 16 residues. The CDR3 protein is CASSLVVGTYTYEQYF. The CDR3 DNA reads as TGCGCCAGCAGCTTGGTCGTCGGGACATATACCTACGAGCAGTACTTC.

The count of this clone is one. This chain links TRBV28 with TRBJ2-3, with 7 bases lining up with TRBD1. Germline lookup yields CDR1 MDHEN and CDR2 SYDVKM. The CDR3 is made up of 16 amino acids. J gave up 0 bases and V 4 bases, and 7 bases lay outside the gene matches. The CDR3 spells CASSSTGAPSTDTQYF. The CDR3 DNA reads TGTGCCAGCAGTTCCACAGGGGCCCCTAGCACAGATACGCAGTATTTT.